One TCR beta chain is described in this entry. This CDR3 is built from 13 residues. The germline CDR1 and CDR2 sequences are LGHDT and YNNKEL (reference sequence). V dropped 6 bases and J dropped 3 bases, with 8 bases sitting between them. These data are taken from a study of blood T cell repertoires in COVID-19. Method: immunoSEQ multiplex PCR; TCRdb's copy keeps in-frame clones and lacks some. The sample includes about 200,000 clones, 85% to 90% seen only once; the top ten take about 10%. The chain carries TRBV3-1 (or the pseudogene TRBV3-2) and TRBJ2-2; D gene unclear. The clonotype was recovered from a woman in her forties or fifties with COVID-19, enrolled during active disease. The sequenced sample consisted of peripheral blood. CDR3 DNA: TGTGCCAGCAGTCCCCCCTACACCGGGGAGCTGTTTTTT. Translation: CASSPPYTGELFF.